This T cell receptor (beta chain) was identified in a study of blood T cell repertoires in COVID-19. The overall study: Sites across the United States, Italy and Spain contributed samples from acute and convalescent COVID-19. T cells, B-cell-depleted T cells, or PBMCs supplied cDNA or gDNA.

Authors' analysis steps: Estimates of nucleated cell counts were drawn from the amplification of reference gene primers. Some clones are missing from TCRdb's copy, which holds only in-frame ones; the method was immunoSEQ multiplex PCR. V, J and clone size reflect that table, while D and trimming were determined from the DNA. The sample lists around 180,000 clones, about 85% occurring once. The V segment lost 2 bases and the J segment 0 bases; nucleotides outside the gene matches: 10. Germline V CDR1 and CDR2: SGHRS, YFSETQ. CDR3 length equals 17 residues. Seattle researchers signed up patients amid active infection and tracked them longitudinally. A few counts support this clone.

The sample comprised peripheral blood. The chain is built from TRBV5-1 and TRBJ2-7; 8 nucleotides match TRBD2. The receptor was isolated from a person aged 70 to 80 with COVID-19, enrolled during active disease. CDR3: CASSFGPSSGTSYEQYF. The CDR3 region has the DNA TGCGCCAGCAGCTTCGGGCCCAGTAGCGGGACCTCCTACGAGCAGTACTTC. Supplemented by reference TRBV5-1 and TRBJ2-7, the full variable domain reads KAGVTQTPRYLIKTRGQQVTLSCSPISGHRSVSWYQQTPGQGLQFLFEYFSETQRNKGNFPGRFSGRQFSNSRSEMNVSTLELGDSALYLCASSFGPSSGTSYEQYFGPGTRLTVT.